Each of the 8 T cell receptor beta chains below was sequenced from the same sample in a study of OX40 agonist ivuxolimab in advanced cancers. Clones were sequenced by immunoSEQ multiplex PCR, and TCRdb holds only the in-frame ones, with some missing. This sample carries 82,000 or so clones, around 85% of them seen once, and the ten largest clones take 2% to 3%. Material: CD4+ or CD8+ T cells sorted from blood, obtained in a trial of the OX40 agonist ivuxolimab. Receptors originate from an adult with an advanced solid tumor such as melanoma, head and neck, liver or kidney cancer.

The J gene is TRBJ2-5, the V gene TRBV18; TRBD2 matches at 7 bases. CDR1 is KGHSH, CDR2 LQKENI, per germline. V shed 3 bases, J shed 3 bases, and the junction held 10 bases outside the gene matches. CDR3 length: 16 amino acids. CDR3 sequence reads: CASSPFRGGVKETQYF. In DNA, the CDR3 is TGTGCCAGCTCACCGTTCCGCGGGGGAGTAAAAGAGACCCAGTACTTC. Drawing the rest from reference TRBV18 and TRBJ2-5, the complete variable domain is NAGVMQNPRHLVRRRGQEARLRCSPMKGHSHVYWYRQLPEEGLKFMVYLQKENIIDESGMPKERFSAEFPKEGPSILRIQQVVRGDSAAYFCASSPFRGGVKETQYFGPGTRLLVL.

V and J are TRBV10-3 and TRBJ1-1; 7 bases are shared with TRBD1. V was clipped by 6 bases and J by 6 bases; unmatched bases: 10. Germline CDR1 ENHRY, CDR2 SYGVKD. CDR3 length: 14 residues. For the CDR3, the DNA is TGTGCCATCAGGAATTACGACAGGGCTGCTGAAGCTTTCTTT. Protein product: CAIRNYDRAAEAFF.

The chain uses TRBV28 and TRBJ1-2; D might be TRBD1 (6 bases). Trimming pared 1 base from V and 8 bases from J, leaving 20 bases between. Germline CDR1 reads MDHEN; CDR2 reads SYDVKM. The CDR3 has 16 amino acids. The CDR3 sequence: CASSLSGGPWIGGYTF. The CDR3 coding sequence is TGTGCCAGCAGTTTATCGGGGGGGCCTTGGATCGGCGGCTACACCTTC.

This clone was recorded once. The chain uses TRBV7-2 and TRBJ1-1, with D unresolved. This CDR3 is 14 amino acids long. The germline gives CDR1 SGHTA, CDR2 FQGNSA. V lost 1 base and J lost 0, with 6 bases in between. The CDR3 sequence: CASSLGGLNTEAFF. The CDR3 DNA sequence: TGTGCCAGCAGCTTAGGAGGGTTGAACACTGAAGCTTTCTTT.

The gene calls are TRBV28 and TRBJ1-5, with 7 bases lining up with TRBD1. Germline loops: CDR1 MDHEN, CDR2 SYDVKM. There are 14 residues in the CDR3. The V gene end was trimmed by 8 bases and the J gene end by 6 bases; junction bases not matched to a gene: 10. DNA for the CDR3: TGTGCCAGCCGACAGGGTGGTCGGGGTCAGCCCCAGCATTTT. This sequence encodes CASRQGGRGQPQHF. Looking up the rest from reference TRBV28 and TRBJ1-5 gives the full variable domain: DVKVTQSSRYLVKRTGEKVFLECVQDMDHENMFWYRQDPGLGLRLIYFSYDVKMKEKGDIPEGYSVSREKKERFSLILESASTNQTSMYLCASRQGGRGQPQHFGDGTRLSIL.

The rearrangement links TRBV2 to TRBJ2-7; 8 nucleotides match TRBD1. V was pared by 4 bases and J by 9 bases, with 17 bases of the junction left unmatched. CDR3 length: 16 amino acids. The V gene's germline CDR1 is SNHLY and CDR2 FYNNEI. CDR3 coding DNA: TGTGCCAGCAGTGGCCTCGATCCGGGACAGGTCGGGGGGCAGTACTTC. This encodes CASSGLDPGQVGGQYF.

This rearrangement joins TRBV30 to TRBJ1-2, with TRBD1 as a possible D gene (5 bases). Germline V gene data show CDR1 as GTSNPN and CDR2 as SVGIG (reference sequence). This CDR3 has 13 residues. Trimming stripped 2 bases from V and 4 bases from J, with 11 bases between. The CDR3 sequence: CAWSPDSGYGYTF. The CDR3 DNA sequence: TGTGCCTGGAGTCCTGACAGTGGCTATGGCTACACCTTC.

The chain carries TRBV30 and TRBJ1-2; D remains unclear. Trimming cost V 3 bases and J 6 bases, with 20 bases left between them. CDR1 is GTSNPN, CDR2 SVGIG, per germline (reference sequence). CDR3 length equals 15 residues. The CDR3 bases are TGTGCCTGGAGCCACCCACACATGGTTGGGAATGGCTACACCTTC. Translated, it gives CAWSHPHMVGNGYTF.